One T cell receptor (beta chain) is described in this entry. What it recognizes is unknown. This table comes from immunoSEQ multiplex PCR, and its TCRdb copy is limited to in-frame clones, with some not included. The repertoire consists of 10,000 or so clones, with 82% occurring once and the leading ten covering around 7%. CDR3 length: 16 residues. V dropped 2 bases and J dropped 8; count of bases not matched to a gene: 6. The V gene's germline CDR1 is MRHNA and CDR2 SNTAGT. These data are taken from a study of tumor-infiltrating lymphocytes in localized non-small cell lung cancer. The overall study: Several tumor histologies, both smoking statuses, and some post-neoadjuvant chemotherapy samples were included. Each patient gave resected tumor and non-adjacent uninvolved lung tissue.

Study-wide results and limits: IM1 and IM2 tumors showed no difference in T-cell fraction. Compared with uninvolved lung, tumors showed higher T cell infiltration by TCRbeta sequencing.

Sequencing used uninvolved lung tissue not adjacent to the tumor. This chain connects TRBV6-4 to TRBJ2-1; 13 bases are shared with TRBD2. The origin of this receptor is a human donor with non-small cell lung cancer. As DNA, the CDR3 is TGTGCCAGCAGTGACGTGGGGACTAGCGGGGCGGATGAGCAGTTCTTC. Translation: CASSDVGTSGADEQFF.